The 22 T cell receptor beta chains below were found in one sample sequenced in a study of cytomegalovirus exposure and HLA in healthy donors. Sequenced by immunoSEQ multiplex PCR; TCRdb stores in-frame clones only, minus some. In the table there are approximately 270,000 clones, around 89% of which are singletons. The specimen sequenced was PBMCs. Receptors originate from a woman between 18 and 29 years old in good health and CMV-seronegative.

This clone came up once. The V call is TRBV13, the J call TRBJ2-3; 7 bases map to TRBD1. This CDR3 spans 14 amino acids. J lost 4 bases, V lost 4 bases, and 5 bases had no gene match. Per the germline V gene, CDR1 is PRHDT and CDR2 is FYEKMQ (reference sequence). In DNA, the CDR3 is TGTGCCAGCAGCTCGCGACAGGGATCAGATACGCAGTATTTT. Amino acids: CASSSRQGSDTQYF. Filled out from reference TRBV13 and TRBJ2-3, the complete variable domain reads AAGVIQSPRHLIKEKRETATLKCYPIPRHDTVYWYQQGPGQDPQFLISFYEKMQSDKGSIPDRFSAQQFSDYHSELNMSSLELGDSALYFCASSSRQGSDTQYFGPGTRLTVL.

This rearrangement joins TRBV30 to TRBJ2-5, with 10 bases fitting TRBD1. This CDR3 has 13 residues. The V gene end was trimmed by 7 bases and the J gene end by 5 bases; junction bases not matched to a gene: 7. The germline gives CDR1 GTSNPN, CDR2 SVGIG (reference sequence). The CDR3 DNA reads as TGTGCCTCGAAGACAGGGGGCGAGGAGACCCAGTACTTC. Its translation: CASKTGGEETQYF.

The chain is built from TRBV28 and TRBJ2-2; no definite D call. CDR3 length: 18 residues. V lost 3 bases to trimming and J lost 4 bases, with 21 bases between them. CDR1 is MDHEN, CDR2 SYDVKM, per germline. CDR3 residues: CASSFSLRTLPTTGELFF. The CDR3 DNA is TGTGCCAGCAGTTTTTCTCTCAGAACCCTCCCCACCACCGGGGAGCTGTTTTTT.

The V call is TRBV20-1, the J call TRBJ1-2, with no clear D. The germline V gene has CDR1 DFQATT and CDR2 SNEGSKA (reference sequence). The CDR3 spans 10 residues. V lost 5 bases, J lost 8 bases, and 9 bases lay in between. The CDR3 DNA sequence: TGCAGTGCTTGGAGGGCGGGCTACACCTTC. It is translated as CSAWRAGYTF.

The J gene is TRBJ2-1, the V gene TRBV28; tentatively, D is TRBD1 (6 bases). The V and J ends lost 3 bases and 3 bases respectively, with 12 bases between them. Germline V gene lookup returns CDR1 MDHEN and CDR2 SYDVKM. The CDR3 runs 15 residues. CDR3 in amino acids: CASSLTGWVYNEQFF. CDR3 nucleotide sequence: TGTGCCAGCAGTTTGACAGGATGGGTCTACAATGAGCAGTTCTTC.

The genes are TRBV27 and TRBJ2-1, with TRBD1 matching over 10 bases. In germline, CDR1 is MNHEY, CDR2 SMNVEV (reference sequence). The CDR3 extends over 14 amino acids. The J segment lost 3 bases and the V segment lost 8 bases, leaving 4 bases of the junction unmatched. The CDR3 is CASRTGGGYNEQFF. CDR3 DNA: TGTGCCAGCCGGACAGGGGGTGGCTACAATGAGCAGTTCTTC.

This clone was recorded once. CDR3 sequence: CASSFGQTYGYTF. DNA for the CDR3: TGTGCCAGCAGTTTTGGACAGACCTATGGCTACACCTTC. The V call is TRBV27, the J call TRBJ1-2; maybe TRBD1 (6 bases). Germline V gives CDR1 MNHEY, CDR2 SMNVEV (reference sequence). The CDR3 is 13 residues long. With 3 bases removed from V and 4 bases from J, the gap between germline ends came to 9 bases.

The CDR3 region is CASGRVGNEKLFF. The CDR3 DNA follows: TGTGCCAGCGGCAGGGTGGGCAATGAAAAACTGTTTTTT. The rearrangement links TRBV7-9 to TRBJ1-4; a weak D match, TRBD1 (5 bases). Germline assignment: CDR1 SEHNR and CDR2 FQNEAQ (reference sequence). The CDR3 is made up of 13 amino acids. V was clipped by 8 bases and J by 5 bases, with 12 bases between them.

The CDR3, as DNA: TGTGCCAGCAGCTTAGATTTCGGGGATTCACCCCTCCACTTT. Translation: CASSLDFGDSPLHF. This chain joins TRBV11-2 and TRBJ1-6; D unresolved. V was cut by 0 bases and J by 8 bases, with 8 bases left in between. The CDR3 runs to 14 residues. Germline V gene sequence: CDR1 SGHAT, CDR2 FQNNGV.

The chain joins TRBV7-9 to TRBJ1-2; TRBD1 might be the D (5 bases). This CDR3 has 15 residues. Germline CDR1 is SEHNR and CDR2 is FQNEAQ (reference sequence). Deletions cut 1 base from V and 8 bases from J, with 17 bases between. The CDR3 DNA reads as TGTGCCAGCAGCTTAGAACCCGGGGGGATTCGAGGCTACACCTTC. Translated: CASSLEPGGIRGYTF. The full variable domain, with the rest looked up from reference TRBV7-9 and TRBJ1-2, is DTGVSQNPRHKITKRGQNVTFRCDPISEHNRLYWYRQTLGQGPEFLTYFQNEAQLEKSRLLSDRFSAERPKGSFSTLEIQRTEQGDSAMYLCASSLEPGGIRGYTFGSGTRLTVV.

The J gene is TRBJ2-1, the V gene TRBV9; 9 bases fit TRBD2. Germline V CDR1 and CDR2: SGDLS, YYNGEE. V shed 0 bases and J 3 bases; nucleotides not matched to a gene: 1. The CDR3 extends over 15 amino acids. CDR3 region: CASSVASGVYNEQFF. For the CDR3, the DNA is TGTGCCAGCAGCGTAGCTAGCGGGGTCTACAATGAGCAGTTCTTC. The complete variable domain, with remaining parts taken from reference TRBV9 and TRBJ2-1, reads DSGVTQTPKHLITATGQRVTLRCSPRSGDLSVYWYQQSLDQGLQFLIQYYNGEERAKGNILERFSAQQFPDLHSELNLSSLELGDSALYFCASSVASGVYNEQFFGPGTRLTVL.

The chain combines TRBV28 with TRBJ1-2; weak D call: TRBD1 (5 bases). CDR1 MDHEN and CDR2 SYDVKM come from the germline V gene. V shed 1 base and J shed 5 bases, with 17 bases lying between them. The CDR3 is made up of 16 amino acids. CDR3 amino acids: CASSLFGGKTRYGYTF. The CDR3, as DNA: TGTGCCAGCAGTTTATTCGGGGGAAAGACGCGGTATGGCTACACCTTC.

The chain recombines TRBV19 with TRBJ2-2; a possible D gene is TRBD2 (5 bases). CDR1 LNHDA and CDR2 SQIVND come from the germline V gene (reference sequence). Trimming removed 0 bases from V and 4 bases from J, with 12 bases in between. This CDR3 has 16 residues. CDR3 in DNA: TGTGCCAGTAGTATAGATCAAGTAGCGAGCACCGGGGAGCTGTTTTTT. It codes for CASSIDQVASTGELFF.

The chain carries TRBV27 and TRBJ2-2, with 8 bases that match TRBD2. CDR1 and CDR2 (germline): MNHEY, SMNVEV (reference sequence). V dropped 3 bases and J dropped 7; count of bases not matched to a gene: 10. The CDR3 runs to 16 residues. The chain's CDR3 is CASSLLGTSGYGELFF. The CDR3 DNA reads TGTGCCAGCAGTTTGCTTGGGACTAGTGGTTACGGGGAGCTGTTTTTT.

The rearrangement links TRBV19 to TRBJ2-3; 14 bases are shared with TRBD2. Per the germline V gene, CDR1 is LNHDA and CDR2 is SQIVND (reference sequence). The CDR3 loop spans 16 amino acids. V was pared by 6 bases and J by 1 base, with 3 bases of the junction left unmatched. The chain's CDR3 is CASSLGLAGGTDTQYF. Here the CDR3 DNA reads TGTGCCAGTAGCTTGGGACTAGCGGGGGGCACAGATACGCAGTATTTT.

The rearrangement joins TRBV5-4 to TRBJ1-2; D gene unclear. CDR1 SGHNT and CDR2 YYREEE come from the germline V gene (reference sequence). The V end was cut by 6 bases, the J end by 7 bases, with 16 bases between. This CDR3 region has 13 residues. Here the CDR3 DNA reads TGTGCCAGCAAAAACGTCCCGGGAGTTGGCTACACCTTC. Protein: CASKNVPGVGYTF.

This chain joins TRBV28 and TRBJ1-5; no clear D. Germline V lookup: CDR1 MDHEN, CDR2 SYDVKM. CDR3 length: 14 amino acids. Trimming took 4 bases from V and 6 from J, leaving 13 bases between them. In DNA, the CDR3 is TGTGCCAGCAGTTCCGGGTCCTCGTCTCAGCCCCAGCATTTT. Amino acids: CASSSGSSSQPQHF.

J is TRBJ1-2 and V is TRBV27; D is unresolved. The V and J ends lost 3 bases and 4 bases respectively, with 6 bases between them. CDR3 length equals 12 residues. CDR1 and CDR2 from the germline V gene are MNHEY and SMNVEV (reference sequence). CDR3 protein: CASSFSGYGYTF. The CDR3 coding sequence is TGTGCCAGCAGTTTTTCGGGCTATGGCTACACCTTC.

In this sample, this clone turned up once. The V and J genes are TRBV29-1 and TRBJ2-7; the match to TRBD1 covers 8 bases. Trimming removed 5 bases from V and 9 bases from J; junction bases left unmatched: 9. Per germline, CDR1 SQVTM and CDR2 ANQGSEA. The CDR3 length is 12 residues. The CDR3 DNA reads as TGCAGCGTTACCGACCAGGGGGCGCGGCAGTACGTC. Its translation is CSVTDQGARQYV.

The chain links TRBV19 to TRBJ2-2; tentative D call: TRBD2 (6 bases). V was clipped by 7 bases and J by 5 bases, with 17 bases between them. This CDR3 region has 15 residues. Germline values: CDR1 LNHDA, CDR2 SQIVND (reference sequence). The CDR3 loop reads CASTPLVRGTGELFF. In nucleotides, the CDR3 is TGTGCCAGTACCCCCTTGGTGCGGGGAACCGGGGAGCTGTTTTTT.

The rearrangement uses TRBV6-5 and TRBJ1-4, with 9 bases identical to TRBD1. J lost 7 bases, V lost 5 bases, and 8 bases had no gene match. The CDR3 contains 15 residues. Germline V lookup: CDR1 MNHEY, CDR2 SVGAGI. The CDR3: CASSHATGGSEKLFF. The CDR3 bases are TGTGCCAGCAGTCACGCGACAGGGGGTAGTGAAAAACTGTTTTTT.

The J gene is TRBJ2-7, the V gene TRBV5-1; D is undetermined. The V gene's germline CDR1 is SGHRS and CDR2 YFSETQ. The ends were cut back, 0 bases at V and 2 bases at J, with 18 bases in the middle. The length of the CDR3 is 17 residues. The CDR3 loop is CASSLAAETLPTYEQYF. DNA of the CDR3: TGCGCCAGCAGCTTGGCGGCGGAAACACTTCCTACCTACGAGCAGTACTTC.